This is a list of T cell receptor beta chains from one sample in a study of cytomegalovirus exposure and HLA in healthy donors. Sequencing was performed with immunoSEQ multiplex PCR; in TCRdb, only in-frame clones are kept and a portion is missing. The sample consists of about 160,000 clones, approximately 79% of them appearing once. The sample was PBMCs. These receptors all come from a man between 35 and 55 years old in good health and CMV-seronegative. Both conserved end residues are part of each CDR3. Fields, in order: V gene, clone size, D gene, J gene, CDR3 length, CDR3 DNA, CDR3 protein. A D gene is named only where the DNA matches it firmly. Clone size is stated in some rows and not others, as once, few, many or a class when expanded.

>TRBV13|few|TRBD2|TRBJ2-1|17
TGTGCCAGCAGCGGGGGGACTAGCGGGAACTCCTACAATGAGCAGTTCTTC
CASSGGTSGNSYNEQFF
>TRBV15|-|-|TRBJ2-5|15
TGTGCCACCAGCAGAGGTCCGGAGGCCCAAGAGACCCAGTACTTC
CATSRGPEAQETQYF
>TRBV19|-|-|TRBJ1-1|13
TGTGCCAGTAGTATAGAGGCGAACACTAAAGCTTTCTTT
CASSIEANTKAFF
>TRBV7-2|-|-|TRBJ2-1|13
TGTGCCAGCAGCTTAGCGAACCCGGGTGAGCAGTTCTTC
CASSLANPGEQFF
>TRBV7-2|-|-|TRBJ2-5|14
TGTGCCAGCAGCTTTCGGGGTAGTCGGCAGACCCAGTACTTC
CASSFRGSRQTQYF
>TRBV6-5|-|-|TRBJ1-5|13
TGTGCCAGCGGAACCCCGGGACTACTGCCCCAGCATTTT
CASGTPGLLPQHF
>TRBV2|-|TRBD1|TRBJ2-1|12
TGTGCCAGCAGGGGACAGGGCTGGGAGCAGTTCTTC
CASRGQGWEQFF
>TRBV25-1|-|TRBD2|TRBJ2-1|13
TGTGCCAGCGGGACTAGCGGGTGGGGAGAGCAGTTCTTC
CASGTSGWGEQFF
>TRBV7-2|-|TRBD2|TRBJ2-7|16
TGTGCCAGCAGCTCGCCGGGGACTAGCGCCGCCTACGAGCAGTACTTC
CASSSPGTSAAYEQYF
>TRBV28|once|TRBD1|TRBJ2-2|15
TGTGCCAGCCATAAGGACAGGGTGGACACCGGGGAGCTGTTTTTT
CASHKDRVDTGELFF
>TRBV29-1|-|TRBD1|TRBJ2-5|13
TGCAGCGTTGGGGACAGCCGCCAAGAGACCCAGTACTTC
CSVGDSRQETQYF
>TRBV27|-|TRBD1|TRBJ2-7|14
TGTGCCAGCAGTTTAGGTGACAGGGGTTACGAGCAGTACTTC
CASSLGDRGYEQYF
>TRBV9|-|TRBD1|TRBJ1-3|15
TGTGCCAGCAGCGCCGGGACAGGCTCTGGAAACACCATATATTTT
CASSAGTGSGNTIYF
>TRBV6-1|-|TRBD1|TRBJ1-4|12
TGTGCCACCGAGGGACAGGGCGAAAAACTGTTTTTT
CATEGQGEKLFF
>TRBV4-2|-|-|TRBJ2-5|15
TGTGCCAGCAGCCAAGATGGTAGCTCGGGGGAGACCCAGTACTTC
CASSQDGSSGETQYF
>TRBV5-4|-|TRBD2|TRBJ2-3|18
TGTGCCAGCAGACCGGGACTAGCGGGAATTGGGGCCACAGATACGCAGTATTTT
CASRPGLAGIGATDTQYF
>TRBV11-1|few|TRBD1|TRBJ2-7|13
TGTGCCAGCAGCCATACGACAGGGTACGAGCAGTACTTC
CASSHTTGYEQYF
>TRBV5-1|-|-|TRBJ1-1|13
TGCGCCAGCAGCTTGGACAGGGTAGCTGAAGCTTTCTTT
CASSLDRVAEAFF
>TRBV6-5|-|-|TRBJ2-7|14
TGTGCCAGCAGTTCCCTCTCGACAGAGTACGAGCAGTACTTC
CASSSLSTEYEQYF
>TRBV6-5|-|-|TRBJ2-5|14
TGTGCCAGCAAAAAACAGGCGACACAAGAGACCCAGTACTTC
CASKKQATQETQYF
>TRBV11-2|few|TRBD1|TRBJ1-1|13
TGTGCCAGCAGCTTAGCCAGGGGGAATGAAGCTTTCTTT
CASSLARGNEAFF
>TRBV6-1|-|-|TRBJ2-7|14
TGTGCCAGCAGTGGAACGGGGGTCTCCTACGAGCAGTACTTC
CASSGTGVSYEQYF
>TRBV28|-|TRBD1|TRBJ1-3|14
TGTGCCAGCAGTACTCGGACAGGGGGAAACACCATATATTTT
CASSTRTGGNTIYF
>TRBV5-4|-|-|TRBJ2-5|15
TGTGCCAGCAGCTTGGCCAGAGAAGGGAGGCAGACCCAGTACTTC
CASSLAREGRQTQYF
>TRBV29-1|once|-|TRBJ2-7|14
TGCAGCGTTGAAGTCGGACTCGTCACCTACGAGCAGTACTTC
CSVEVGLVTYEQYF
>TRBV29-1|-|TRBD2|TRBJ2-7|17
TGCAGCGTTGAAGGGGGGACTAGCGGGAGTGGGGACTACGAGCAGTACTTC
CSVEGGTSGSGDYEQYF
>TRBV7-9|-|-|TRBJ2-1|11
TGTGCCAGCAGCAGTAGAAATGAGCAGTTCTTC
CASSSRNEQFF
>TRBV28|once|TRBD1|TRBJ2-7|16
TGTGCCAGCAGTTTACAGACAGGGGGCGTTGGCTACGAGCAGTACTTC
CASSLQTGGVGYEQYF
>TRBV6-1|-|TRBD2|TRBJ2-7|15
TGTGCCAGCAGTGAAGCTAGCGGGAGTCAAGACGAGCAGTACTTC
CASSEASGSQDEQYF
>TRBV5-1|-|-|TRBJ2-1|13
TGCGCCAGCAGCTCGGACACTTACAATGAGCAGTTCTTC
CASSSDTYNEQFF
>TRBV10-3|-|TRBD1|TRBJ1-1|15
TGTGCCATCAACCCGGGGACAGGGCTGAACACTGAAGCTTTCTTT
CAINPGTGLNTEAFF
>TRBV5-1|few|-|TRBJ2-2|14
TGCGCCAGCAGCTTGGACTCCAACACCGGGGAGCTGTTTTTT
CASSLDSNTGELFF
>TRBV5-1|once|-|TRBJ2-2|16
TGCGCCAGCAGTTACCCCAGGGGTGAGAACACCGGGGAGCTGTTTTTT
CASSYPRGENTGELFF
>TRBV28|once|TRBD1|TRBJ2-7|15
TGTGCCAGCAGTTTAGACAGGGGGGTTACCTACGAGCAGTACTTC
CASSLDRGVTYEQYF
>TRBV2|-|TRBD1|TRBJ2-7|13
TGTGCCAGCAGTGTTGGGACAGCCGGCGAGCAGTACTTC
CASSVGTAGEQYF
>TRBV18|-|TRBD2|TRBJ2-7|18
TGTGCCAGCTCACCCGCCGGGACTAGCGGGAGGAGCTCCTACGAGCAGTACTTC
CASSPAGTSGRSSYEQYF
>TRBV27|few|-|TRBJ2-3|12
TGTGCCAGCGGAGACAGCGAAAATACGCAGTATTTT
CASGDSENTQYF
>TRBV4-1|-|-|TRBJ2-1|15
TGCGCCAGCAGCCAAGAGATCGGGGACTACAATGAGCAGTTCTTC
CASSQEIGDYNEQFF
>TRBV4-3|few|TRBD2|TRBJ2-1|13
TGCGCCAGCAGCCGGACTAGCTTAAATGAGCAGTTCTTC
CASSRTSLNEQFF
>TRBV6-1|-|TRBD2|TRBJ2-1|14
TGTGCCAGCAGTCCAGCGGGAGGGCACAATGAGCAGTTCTTC
CASSPAGGHNEQFF
>TRBV27|-|TRBD2|TRBJ2-2|17
TGTGCCAGCACCCGGTCTAGCGGGAGGCCGAACACCGGGGAGCTGTTTTTT
CASTRSSGRPNTGELFF
>TRBV5-1|-|-|TRBJ1-5|14
TGCGCCAGCAGCTCAGCAGGTGGCAATCAGCCCCAGCATTTT
CASSSAGGNQPQHF
>TRBV5-1|-|TRBD1|TRBJ2-7|13
TGCGCCAGCAGCGATGGGACAGCGGCTCGGCAGTACTTC
CASSDGTAARQYF
>TRBV11-2|once|TRBD2|TRBJ2-5|16
TGTGCCAGCAGCTTCATCCAGCTAGCGGGAGGAGAGACCCAGTACTTC
CASSFIQLAGGETQYF
>TRBV5-4|once|-|TRBJ2-4|13
TGTGCCAGCAGCTTGCTAGCCAAAAACATTCAGTACTTC
CASSLLAKNIQYF
>TRBV5-1|-|TRBD2|TRBJ2-1|16
TGCGCCAGCAGCTCGTTACTAGCGGGAGACTACAATGAGCAGTTCTTC
CASSSLLAGDYNEQFF
>TRBV29-1|-|-|TRBJ2-5|11
TGCAGCGTTGTACAGTCCGAGACCCAGTACTTC
CSVVQSETQYF
>TRBV28|-|-|TRBJ2-7|15
TGTGCCAGCAGTTTAGTGGCGGCAAGCTCCTACGAGCAGTACTTC
CASSLVAASSYEQYF
>TRBV7-9|once|TRBD1|TRBJ2-2|16
TGTGCCAGCAGCTTAAGGGCGACAGGGCTTAACGGGGAGCTGTTTTTT
CASSLRATGLNGELFF
>TRBV10-1|-|TRBD1|TRBJ1-4|20
TGCGCCAGCAGAGAGAAGGTGGACAGGGAGGTGACTAGAACTAATGAAAAACTGTTTTTT
CASREKVDREVTRTNEKLFF
>TRBV28|-|TRBD1|TRBJ2-1|14
TGTGCCAGCATCACCGGGACAGGCCTCAATGAGCAGTTCTTC
CASITGTGLNEQFF